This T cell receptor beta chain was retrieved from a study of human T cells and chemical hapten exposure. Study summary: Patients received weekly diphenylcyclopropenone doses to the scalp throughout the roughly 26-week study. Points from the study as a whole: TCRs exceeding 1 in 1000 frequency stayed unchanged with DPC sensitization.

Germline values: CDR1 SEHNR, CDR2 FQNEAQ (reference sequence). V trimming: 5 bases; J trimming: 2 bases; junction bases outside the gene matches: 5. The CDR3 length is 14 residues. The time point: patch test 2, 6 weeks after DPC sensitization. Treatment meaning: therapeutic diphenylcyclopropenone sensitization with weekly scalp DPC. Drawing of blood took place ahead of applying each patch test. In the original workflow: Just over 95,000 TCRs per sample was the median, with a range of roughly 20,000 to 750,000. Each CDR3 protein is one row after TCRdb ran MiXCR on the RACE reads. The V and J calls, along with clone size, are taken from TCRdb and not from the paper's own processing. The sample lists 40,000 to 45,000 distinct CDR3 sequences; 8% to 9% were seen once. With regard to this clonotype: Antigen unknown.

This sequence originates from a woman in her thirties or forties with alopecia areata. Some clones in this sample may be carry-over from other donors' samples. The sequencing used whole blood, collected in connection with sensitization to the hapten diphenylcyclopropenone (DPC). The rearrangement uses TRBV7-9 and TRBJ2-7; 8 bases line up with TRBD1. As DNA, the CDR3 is TGTGCCAGCAGCGCCCAACAGGGGGCCTACGAGCAGTACTTC. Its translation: CASSAQQGAYEQYF.